This note documents a single TCR beta chain sequence. J gave up 7 bases and V 4 bases, and 9 bases lay outside the gene matches. Per the germline V gene, CDR1 is SQVTM and CDR2 is ANQGSEA. CDR3 size: 14 residues. The data are from a study of breast tumors, draining lymph nodes, adjacent tissues. TCRdb itself ran the multiplex PCR reads through MiXCR, one entry per CDR3 protein. The sample contains some 170,000 distinct CDR3 sequences, roughly a third of which appear only once. Samples came from axillary lymph nodes draining the breast cancer. The sequenced sample consisted of axillary lymph node tissue. The TCR was taken from a female donor with breast cancer. Some clones in this sample may be carry-over from other donors' samples. The V gene is TRBV29-1, the J gene TRBJ1-1; 10 bases are a match to TRBD1. CDR3 nucleotide sequence: TGCAGCGTTGGACAGGGGGCGCGAGTCGGTGAAGCTTTCTTT. Protein sequence: CSVGQGARVGEAFF.